The clone carrying this T cell receptor beta chain has ten or more counts. Its antigen remains unknown. CDR3 length: 14 amino acids. V gave up 3 bases and J gave up 13 bases; unmatched junction bases: 8. Each CDR3 protein is one row after TCRdb ran MiXCR on the PCR reads. Of over 550,000 distinct CDR3 sequences listed, 25% are singletons. The sample is drawn from a study of molecular identifiers for immune sequencing clone quantification. Naive CD8 sequencing libraries were generated from 20,000 to 1,000,000 sorted cells, with 10%, 30% or 50% RNA as input. The authors gated naive CD8 T cells as CD8+CD4-CCR7+CD45RA+ for sorting. General study findings and limits: Spiked Jurkat TCR RNA equivalent to one cell reportedly surfaced among some 1 million naive cells. For effector cells, clones above 20 RNA copies held over 97% of molecules; for naive cells, under 1%.

This rearrangement joins TRBV12-3 or TRBV12-4 to TRBJ1-6, with 8 nucleotides matching TRBD1. Sequencing was performed on naive CD8+ T cells from blood, with Jurkat cell RNA spiked in. The subset denotes: FACS-sorted CD8+CD4-CCR7+CD45RA+ naive T cells. The source of this sequence is a human donor in good health. Some libraries in this study had Jurkat cell RNA spiked in. This CDR3 is CASSFGGQGVPLHF. As DNA, the CDR3 is TGTGCCAGCAGTTTTGGAGGACAGGGAGTTCCCCTCCACTTT.